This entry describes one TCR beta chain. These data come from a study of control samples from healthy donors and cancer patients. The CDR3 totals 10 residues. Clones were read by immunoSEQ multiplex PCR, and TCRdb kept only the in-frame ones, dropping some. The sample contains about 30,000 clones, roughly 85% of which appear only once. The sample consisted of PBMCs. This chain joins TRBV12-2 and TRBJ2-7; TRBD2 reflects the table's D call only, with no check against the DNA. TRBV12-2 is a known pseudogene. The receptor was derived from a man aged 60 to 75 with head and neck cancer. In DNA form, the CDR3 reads TGTGCAAGTCGTCGCTACGAGCAGTACTTC. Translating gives CASRRYEQYF.